Shown below are 18 T cell receptor beta chains from a single sample sequenced in a study of T-cell memory formation after mild COVID-19. One entry per CDR3 protein, called by TCRdb with MiXCR from the 5' RACE reads. The sample includes about 600,000 distinct CDR3 sequences, about 20% seen only once; the top ten take approximately 8%. Sequenced input: PBMCs or a T cell subset sorted from them (not recorded which). These receptors all come from an adult woman who had mild COVID-19 (a few samples of this study predate the infection). Cell type and time point are not known.

This clonotype came up a few times. This sequence joins TRBV9 and TRBJ1-1; D might be TRBD1 (5 bases). Trimming removed 4 bases at V and 4 bases at J, with 17 bases between. Germline loops: CDR1 SGDLS, CDR2 YYNGEE. The CDR3 is made up of 15 amino acids. CDR3 amino acids: CASSPRGGEGTEAFF. DNA for the CDR3: TGTGCCAGCAGCCCCCGGGGAGGGGAAGGCACTGAAGCTTTCTTT.

The chain is built from TRBV28 and TRBJ1-1; D perhaps matches TRBD1 (5 bases). There are 15 residues in the CDR3. Trimming pared 1 base from V and 0 bases from J, leaving 9 bases between. Germline assignment: CDR1 MDHEN and CDR2 SYDVKM. The CDR3 DNA sequence: TGTGCCAGCAGTTTATTGGCAGGGATGAACACTGAAGCTTTCTTT. Translation gives CASSLLAGMNTEAFF.

The chain employs TRBV27 and TRBJ2-7; no reliable D call. Trimming removed 4 bases at V and 5 bases at J, with 12 bases between. This CDR3 contains 13 residues. CDR1 and CDR2 from the germline V gene are MNHEY and SMNVEV (reference sequence). The CDR3 region has the DNA TGTGCCAGCAGTTGGACCCCCGGTCACGAGCAGTACTTC. This codes for CASSWTPGHEQYF.

The chain has TRBV5-1 and TRBJ2-7; tentatively, D is TRBD1 (5 bases). Trimming left V 1 base short and J 3 bases short, with 11 bases between. Per the germline V gene, CDR1 is SGHRS and CDR2 is YFSETQ. The CDR3 has 14 amino acids. DNA of the CDR3: TGCGCCAGCAGCTTGTTGTCCAGGGACTACGAGCAGTACTTC. It translates to CASSLLSRDYEQYF. The whole variable domain, remainder taken from reference TRBV5-1 and TRBJ2-7, is KAGVTQTPRYLIKTRGQQVTLSCSPISGHRSVSWYQQTPGQGLQFLFEYFSETQRNKGNFPGRFSGRQFSNSRSEMNVSTLELGDSALYLCASSLLSRDYEQYFGPGTRLTVT.

The genes are TRBV7-8 and TRBJ1-1, with a tentative D call TRBD1 (6 bases). CDR3 length equals 15 residues. The V gene lost 0 bases and the J gene lost 0 bases, with 8 bases spanning the gap. Germline V gene sequence: CDR1 SGHVS, CDR2 FQNEAQ. CDR3 sequence: CASSLAYRVNTEAFF. The DNA of the CDR3 is TGTGCCAGCAGCTTAGCGTACAGGGTGAACACTGAAGCTTTCTTT. Full variable domain (outside the CDR3, taken from reference TRBV7-8 and TRBJ1-1): GAGVSQSPRYKVAKRGQDVALRCDPISGHVSLFWYQQALGQGPEFLTYFQNEAQLDKSGLPSDRFFAERPEGSVSTLKIQRTQQEDSAVYLCASSLAYRVNTEAFFGQGTRLTVV.

The chain carries TRBV12-5 and TRBJ2-5; D might be TRBD1 or TRBD2, each matching 5 bases. Trimming removed 1 base from V and 4 bases from J, with 10 bases in between. Germline V gene data show CDR1 as LGHNT and CDR2 as FRNRAP. CDR3 length: 14 amino acids. CDR3 in DNA: TGTGCTAGTGGTTTGGACTCTGGGGGAGAGACCCAGTACTTC. As protein: CASGLDSGGETQYF.

This clonotype appeared a few times. The CDR3 loop is CASSQDIRGSSYEQYF. For the CDR3, the DNA is TGCGCCAGCAGCCAAGATATCAGGGGCTCCTCCTACGAGCAGTACTTC. The chain uses TRBV4-3 and TRBJ2-7, with D perhaps matching TRBD1 (6 bases). V was trimmed by 0 bases and J by 0 bases, leaving 12 bases between them. The CDR3 has 16 amino acids. The germline V gene encodes CDR1 LGHNA and CDR2 YSLEER.

This clonotype was picked up a small number of times. The chain employs TRBV11-2 and TRBJ2-1; 8 nucleotides agree with TRBD2. The V and J ends lost 2 bases and 10 bases, in that order; junction bases with no gene match: 7. CDR3 size: 14 residues. The germline V gene encodes CDR1 SGHAT and CDR2 FQNNGV. Here the CDR3 reads CASSLLWTSTEQFF. CDR3 nucleotides: TGTGCCAGCAGCTTATTATGGACTAGCACCGAGCAGTTCTTC.

The gene calls are TRBV13 and TRBJ2-3, with a tentative D call TRBD2 (5 bases). V lost 4 bases and J lost 0, with 17 bases in between. The CDR3 is made up of 17 amino acids. CDR1 is PRHDT and CDR2 is FYEKMQ in the germline V gene (reference sequence). The CDR3 reads CASSSPARVTSTDTQYF. Here the CDR3 DNA reads TGTGCCAGCAGCTCCCCCGCGAGGGTAACTAGCACAGATACGCAGTATTTT.

This chain links TRBV4-1 with TRBJ2-6; D not certain. V was shortened by 0 bases and J by 1 base, with 22 bases between the two germline ends. Germline CDR1 and CDR2: MGHRA and YSYEKL. This CDR3 is 21 amino acids long. CDR3 bases: TGCGCCAGCAGCCAAGAATGGCGGCAGCGAATCGGTCATTCTGGGGCCAACGTCCTGACTTTC. Its translation is CASSQEWRQRIGHSGANVLTF.

This chain connects TRBV5-1 to TRBJ2-5, with D tentatively TRBD2 (7 bases). CDR1 is SGHRS and CDR2 is YFSETQ in the germline V gene. This CDR3 spans 16 amino acids. V lost 6 bases to trimming and J lost 4 bases, with 22 bases between them. DNA for the CDR3: TGCGCCAGCATGGGGGGGCGTTCATCGGAGCGAGAGACCCAGTACTTC. Protein product: CASMGGRSSERETQYF.

This clonotype has only a few counts. The rearrangement uses TRBV6-6 and TRBJ1-5, with 7 positions matching TRBD1. CDR3 length: 15 residues. V lost 0 bases and J lost 5; bases outside the gene matches: 4. CDR1 is MNHNY and CDR2 is SVGAGI in the germline V gene (reference sequence). Here the CDR3 reads CASSYSDRVDQPQHF. As DNA, the CDR3 is TGTGCCAGCAGTTACTCCGACAGGGTTGATCAGCCCCAGCATTTT.

This clonotype was recorded many times. The chain combines TRBV29-1 with TRBJ2-6, with a weak D call TRBD2 (5 bases). Germline assignment: CDR1 SQVTM and CDR2 ANQGSEA. This CDR3 region has 15 residues. CDR3 sequence: CSILDWKTGANVLTF. For the CDR3, the DNA is TGCAGTATCCTGGACTGGAAAACTGGGGCCAACGTCCTGACTTTC.

This clonotype came up a few times. The chain has TRBV7-9 and TRBJ2-5; D gene ambiguous. This CDR3 is 15 amino acids long. Trimming removed 1 base from V and 3 bases from J, with 12 bases in between. Germline CDR1 and CDR2: SEHNR and FQNEAQ (reference sequence). CDR3 in DNA: TGTGCCAGCAGCTTAGTTCGGGCGGCTAAAGAGACCCAGTACTTC. Amino acid sequence: CASSLVRAAKETQYF.

In the case of this clonotype: A junction end diverges from the germline sequence, so it may reflect a read error. The chain uses TRBV7-2 and TRBJ1-5; no clear D. Germline CDR1 SGHTA, CDR2 FQGNSA. The length of the CDR3 is 13 residues. The CDR3 sequence is CASSLVSYQPQHF. CDR3 sequence (DNA): TGTGCCAGCAGCTTAGTTAGCTATCAGCCCCAGCATTTT.

V gene TRBV11-2 combines with J gene TRBJ2-7, with 7 bases fitting TRBD2. This CDR3 spans 14 amino acids. V lost 3 bases, J lost 4 bases, and 6 bases stayed unmatched. Per germline, CDR1 SGHAT and CDR2 FQNNGV. The CDR3 region has the DNA TGTGCCAGCAGCTTTGGGGGACTACTTTACGAGCAGTACTTC. Its translation: CASSFGGLLYEQYF.

This clonotype was seen only a few times. This chain joins TRBV6-5 and TRBJ2-1, with 7 positions matching TRBD1. Unmatched junction bases numbered 4, after V lost 5 bases and J lost 6 bases. CDR1 and CDR2 from the germline V gene are MNHEY and SVGAGI. There are 13 residues in the CDR3. CDR3 region: CASSADRVNEQFF. The CDR3 nucleotides are TGTGCCAGCAGTGCAGACAGGGTCAATGAGCAGTTCTTC.

This chain links TRBV3-1 with TRBJ1-1; D is undetermined. V shed 3 bases and J shed 7 bases, with 9 bases lying between them. From germline, CDR1 is LGHDT and CDR2 YNNKEL (reference sequence). The CDR3 covers 12 residues. DNA of the CDR3: TGTGCCAGCAGCCAGGGGAAAGGTGAAGCTTTCTTT. Translated, it gives CASSQGKGEAFF.